This entry lists 15 T cell receptor beta chains sequenced from one sample in a study of OX40 agonist ivuxolimab in advanced cancers. TCRdb's copy holds only in-frame clones and misses some; the assay was immunoSEQ multiplex PCR. The sample lists some 25,000 clones; around 80% were seen once. The sample here was CD4+ or CD8+ T cells sorted from blood, taken in a trial of the OX40 agonist ivuxolimab. Source of these receptors: an adult with an advanced solid tumor such as melanoma, head and neck, liver or kidney cancer.

The rearrangement links TRBV7-3 to TRBJ1-1; D possibly corresponds to TRBD1 (5 bases). CDR3 length equals 14 residues. Trimming pared 8 bases from V and 4 bases from J, leaving 17 bases between. CDR1 is SGHTA and CDR2 is FQGTGA in the germline V gene. CDR3 bases: TGTGCCAGCGGACCGGGGGGATTGAGCACTGAAGCTTTCTTT. This translates into CASGPGGLSTEAFF. Supplemented by reference TRBV7-3 and TRBJ1-1, the full variable domain reads GAGVSQTPSNKVTEKGKYVELRCDPISGHTALYWYRQSLGQGPEFLIYFQGTGAADDSGLPNDRFFAVRPEGSVSTLKIQRTERGDSAVYLCASGPGGLSTEAFFGQGTRLTVV.

The chain recombines TRBV7-9 with TRBJ1-6; perhaps TRBD1 as D (5 bases). The ends were cut back, 5 bases at V and 9 bases at J, with 11 bases in the middle. This CDR3 is 13 amino acids long. Per the germline V gene, CDR1 is SEHNR and CDR2 is FQNEAQ (reference sequence). The CDR3 is CASSPGGTSPLHF. The CDR3 coding sequence is TGTGCCAGCAGCCCCGGGGGGACTTCACCCCTCCACTTT.

Only a few counts were recorded for this clone. The genes are TRBV29-1 and TRBJ2-7; D possibly corresponds to TRBD2 (6 bases). V lost 0 bases and J lost 1, with 13 bases in between. The germline gives CDR1 SQVTM, CDR2 ANQGSEA. The CDR3 length is 15 residues. The chain's CDR3 is CSVEDQASASYEQYF. The CDR3 region has the DNA TGCAGCGTTGAAGACCAAGCTAGCGCGTCCTACGAGCAGTACTTC.

The chain links TRBV5-5 to TRBJ1-5, with D maybe TRBD1 (5 bases). V lost 1 base and J 4 bases, leaving 12 bases between the germline ends. The germline V gene encodes CDR1 SGHKS and CDR2 YYEKEE (reference sequence). This CDR3 has 15 residues. DNA for the CDR3: TGTGCCAGCAGCTTGTACGGCGGGGGGAATCAGCCCCAGCATTTT. Translating it yields CASSLYGGGNQPQHF.

J is TRBJ2-3 and V is TRBV27, with D possibly called TRBD1 or TRBD2 (6 bases each). This CDR3 region has 14 residues. Trimming left V 3 bases short and J 0 bases short, with 7 bases between. Germline assignment: CDR1 MNHEY and CDR2 SMNVEV (reference sequence). CDR3 bases: TGTGCCAGCAGTTTGGGGGGCAGCACAGATACGCAGTATTTT. Translating it yields CASSLGGSTDTQYF.

This clone was counted a few times. The rearrangement joins TRBV5-5 to TRBJ1-2; 7 nucleotides line up with TRBD1. This CDR3 has 15 amino acids. V was clipped by 4 bases and J by 6 bases; unmatched bases: 12. CDR1 and CDR2 from the germline V gene are SGHKS and YYEKEE (reference sequence). This CDR3 reads CASSPQGVIGDGYTF. The CDR3 DNA reads as TGTGCCAGCAGCCCCCAGGGGGTGATAGGGGATGGCTACACCTTC.

The J gene is TRBJ1-2, the V gene TRBV2; 10 bases agree with TRBD1. The CDR3 is 17 amino acids. In germline, CDR1 is SNHLY, CDR2 FYNNEI. V dropped 5 bases and J dropped 2; count of bases not matched to a gene: 11. The CDR3: CASSSFSGGQGNYGYTF. In DNA form, the CDR3 reads TGTGCCAGCAGTAGCTTTTCTGGGGGACAGGGGAACTATGGCTACACCTTC. Full variable domain (remainder filled in from reference TRBV2 and TRBJ1-2): EPEVTQTPSHQVTQMGQEVILRCVPISNHLYFYWYRQILGQKVEFLVSFYNNEISEKSEIFDDQFSVERPDGSNFTLKIRSTKLEDSAMYFCASSSFSGGQGNYGYTFGSGTRLTVV.

V gene TRBV7-6 combines with J gene TRBJ1-1; D is unresolved. V lost 5 bases and J 5 bases, leaving 21 bases between the germline ends. Germline V lookup: CDR1 SGHVS, CDR2 FNYEAQ. This CDR3 has 16 amino acids. The CDR3 reads CASSPRLGVPGTEAFF. The CDR3, as DNA: TGTGCCAGCAGCCCCCGCCTTGGGGTTCCGGGAACTGAAGCTTTCTTT. The complete variable domain, with remaining parts taken from reference TRBV7-6 and TRBJ1-1, reads GAGVSQSPRYKVTKRGQDVALRCDPISGHVSLYWYRQALGQGPEFLTYFNYEAQQDKSGLPNDRFSAERPEGSISTLTIQRTEQRDSAMYRCASSPRLGVPGTEAFFGQGTRLTVV.

By its share, this clone is medium-sized. The CDR3 DNA is TGTGCCAGCAGCCAAGAATCAGGGAGGGGTCAGCCCCAGCATTTT. This sequence encodes CASSQESGRGQPQHF. The chain couples TRBV4-2 to TRBJ1-5; the D gene is possibly TRBD1 (5 bases). This CDR3 is built from 15 residues. V was shortened by 0 bases and J by 6 bases, with 12 bases between the two germline ends. The V gene's germline CDR1 is LGHNA and CDR2 YNFKEQ.

The rearrangement links TRBV4-3 to TRBJ2-1; the D gene is possibly TRBD2 (6 bases). Germline V gene lookup returns CDR1 LGHNA and CDR2 YSLEER. CDR3 length: 13 amino acids. V lost 3 bases to trimming and J lost 7 bases, with 10 bases between them. In DNA form, the CDR3 reads TGCGCCAGCAGCCACCGGGGGTCGAATGAGCAGTTCTTC. It encodes CASSHRGSNEQFF.

This chain uses TRBV2 with TRBJ1-5, with D tentatively TRBD1 (5 bases). The CDR3 has 15 residues. V was cut by 1 base and J by 7 bases, with 14 bases left in between. The germline V gene has CDR1 SNHLY and CDR2 FYNNEI. Here the CDR3 DNA reads TGTGCCAGCAGTGAAGGTGGAGGGGTTGGGCAGCCCCAGCATTTT. It codes for CASSEGGGVGQPQHF.

This clone was counted only a few times. The chain is built from TRBV19 and TRBJ1-4, with 8 positions matching TRBD1. The CDR3 runs 16 residues. J gave up 4 bases and V 5 bases, and 9 bases lay outside the gene matches. Germline lookup yields CDR1 LNHDA and CDR2 SQIVND (reference sequence). This chain's CDR3 is CASSVRDRRGNEKLFF. The CDR3 DNA is TGTGCCAGTAGTGTACGGGACAGGCGGGGTAATGAAAAACTGTTTTTT.

This chain connects TRBV2 to TRBJ2-3, with 8 bases matching TRBD1. There are 17 residues in the CDR3. With V trimmed by 8 bases and J by 4 bases, 17 bases remained unmatched. Germline assignment: CDR1 SNHLY and CDR2 FYNNEI. CDR3 sequence reads: CASPNPVGQGFPDTQYF. CDR3 sequence (DNA): TGTGCCAGCCCCAACCCAGTAGGACAGGGATTCCCAGATACGCAGTATTTT.

The rearrangement uses TRBV11-2 and TRBJ1-1; TRBD1 might be the D (5 bases). This CDR3 spans 14 amino acids. Germline lookup yields CDR1 SGHAT and CDR2 FQNNGV. V was pared by 3 bases and J by 4 bases, with 12 bases between. CDR3 DNA: TGTGCCAGCAGCTTGGGGCGCTTGGGCACTGAAGCTTTCTTT. This translates into CASSLGRLGTEAFF.

The J gene is TRBJ2-2, the V gene TRBV13; 8 nucleotides match TRBD2. Germline-derived CDR1 and CDR2 are PRHDT and FYEKMQ (reference sequence). The CDR3 is 16 amino acids. Losses at the gene ends were 2 bases for V and 2 bases for J; bases not matched to a gene: 4. CDR3 DNA sequence: TGTGCCAGCAGCTTACTCGGGGGGGCCAACACCGGGGAGCTGTTTTTT. Translated: CASSLLGGANTGELFF.